Sequencing of this TCR beta chain was carried out in a study of quantifying T cell responses using KT2 cells. About the research overall: RNA was reverse transcribed with TCR alpha and beta constant-region primers. A predetermined fluorescence threshold ended the second PCR, run as a qPCR.

Known numbers of the T cell clone KT2 were added to PBMC. Each cDNA got a UMI-containing oligo ligated at its 3' end. First-round PCR used roughly 4 cycles and beta primers RC1.1 and RC1.2 covering TRBC1 and TRBC2. TCRdb re-called the UMI-ligation and nested PCR reads with MiXCR, one entry per CDR3 protein. The table records 25,000 to 35,000 distinct CDR3 sequences, about 7.1% of them present only once. This CDR3 has 17 residues. Germline lookup yields CDR1 MNHEY and CDR2 SMNVEV (reference sequence). The V and J ends lost 2 bases and 3 bases, in that order; junction bases with no gene match: 7. This clonotype was picked up many times.

The TCR originated in a human donor. The chain carries TRBV27 and TRBJ1-6; 7 bases match TRBD1. Sample: PBMCs spiked with cells of the T cell clone KT2. This chain's CDR3 is CASSLRQGPFYNSPLHF. CDR3 in DNA: TGTGCCAGCAGTTTACGACAGGGTCCGTTCTATAATTCACCCCTCCACTTT.